Here is one T cell receptor beta chain with its context. Its antigen is unknown. The germline V and J ends were trimmed by 1 base and 7 bases, with 10 bases remaining between them. The CDR3 runs to 14 residues. The data are from a study of CD8+CD57+ T cells in acquired aplastic anemia. Study summary: The mean DNA yield obtained from sorted CD4+ and CD8+ cells came to 3 to 3.5 ug. General study points: Patients and controls shared under 35 CD8+ CDR3 sequences, which appeared highly expressed in patients and within their immunodominant clones.

The study profiled TCR beta VDJ and CDR3 using genomic DNA as template. Each CDR3 protein gets one entry after TCRdb re-called the reads with MiXCR. The table records 95,000 to 150,000 distinct CDR3 sequences, about 40% of them present only once. Previously, flow cytometry had revealed CD8+CD57+ cell expansion in the patients chosen for sequencing. Everyone among the patients had severe acquired aplastic anemia. This chain connects TRBV12-3 or TRBV12-4 to TRBJ2-2, with D possibly being TRBD2 (6 bases). The clonotype originates from a human donor with aplastic anemia. The specimen sequenced was sorted CD4+, CD8+, or CD8+CD57+ T cells (not recorded which) from PBMCs. For the CDR3, the DNA is TGTGCCAGCAGTTTAGGCGGGGTTGTCGGGGAGCTGTTTTTT. Protein sequence: CASSLGGVVGELFF.